This T cell receptor beta chain is drawn from a study of beta chain features in type 1 diabetes. About the research overall: Regarding age, gender and cell yields, patients proved similar to healthy donors.

General observations from the study: cDNA sequencing could over-represent cells with high TCR expression. In all four CD4+ subsets, TCRB CDR3 length was significantly, moderately reduced in type 1 diabetes. In comparison with healthy donors, patients had naive, central memory and Treg TCRB repertoires that appeared more similar.

Note on this clone: The antigen is unknown.

Germline CDR1 is SGHRS and CDR2 is YFSETQ. The CDR3 runs 15 residues. Between the trimmed V and J ends, which lost 0 bases and 5 bases, there was a span of 12 bases. Expressed TCRB transcripts were sequenced after all isolated RNA was converted to cDNA. The data were produced by immunoSEQ multiplex PCR, yet TCRdb's version contains in-frame clones alone and is incomplete. Of more than 200,000 clones in the sample, roughly 17% were seen once. The sequence was obtained from a young man with type 1 diabetes. Sequencing was carried out using naive CD4+ T cells from blood. The V gene is TRBV5-1, the J gene TRBJ2-1, with unresolved D. CDR3 protein: CASSLARLTNNEQFF. CDR3 nucleotides: TGCGCCAGCAGCTTGGCCCGCCTAACCAACAATGAGCAGTTCTTC. The full variable domain, with the rest looked up from reference TRBV5-1 and TRBJ2-1, is KAGVTQTPRYLIKTRGQQVTLSCSPISGHRSVSWYQQTPGQGLQFLFEYFSETQRNKGNFPGRFSGRQFSNSRSEMNVSTLELGDSALYLCASSLARLTNNEQFFGPGTRLTVL.